This TCR beta chain came from a study of T cell repertoires in cytomegalovirus infection. Study context: The authors relied on CMV epitopes, both recently identified HLA-C-restricted and well-studied HLA-B-restricted. Public TCR beta signature analysis indicated the presence of both CMV infection and matching HLA type. General study results and limits: Within the response measured ex vivo, HLA-C-restricted CMV-specific TCR beta clonotypes were dominant.

The V gene's germline CDR1 is MNHEY and CDR2 SVGEGT. Trimming cost V 4 bases and J 3 bases; bases outside gene matches: 5. The CDR3 runs 14 residues. TCRdb recomputed calls from the reads with MiXCR, one row per CDR3 protein. The data hold around 78,000 distinct CDR3 sequences, with approximately 40% observed a single time. With regard to this clonotype: What it binds is unknown.

The origin of this receptor is a human donor in good health (CMV status not recorded). Some clones in this sample may be carry-over from other donors' samples. This chain uses TRBV6-2 or TRBV6-3 with TRBJ2-7; 8 nucleotides line up with TRBD1. Sample: CD8+ T cells from cultured PBMCs, taken from culture after CMV antigen stimulation. CDR3 sequence (DNA): TGTGCCAGCAGTTTGGACAGGGAGCGCTACGAGCAGTACTTC. This encodes CASSLDRERYEQYF.